These 10 T cell receptor beta chains originate from one sample sequenced in a study of Graves' ophthalmopathy and Graves' hyperthyroidism (dated by TCRdb to between 2018 and 2020). Instrument on record: Illumina HiSeq 2000. TCR beta CDR3 regions were amplified from RNA transcripts for repertoire sequencing. The first round was an RT-PCR using HTBI primers with the Qiagen OneStep RT-PCR kit, and this first round was followed by a second-round multiplex PCR, then size selection and purification. The public reads were reprocessed in TCRdb via fastp at Q25 and MiXCR, keeping in-frame beta chains. Each record represents a unique CDR3 protein, reported with the most common genes and DNA among its rows. Counted in this sample were about 620,000 distinct CDR3 sequences; about 20% of them appeared once. Of the sample, approximately 7% falls within the top ten clones. Material: peripheral blood. The receptors were gathered from a woman in her late teens or twenties with stable Graves' hyperthyroidism. Some clones in this sample may be carry-over from other donors' samples. Donor details come from another sample of the same person, matched by shared clones.

A remark on this clonotype: This may come from a read error, since a much larger clone is one base off. The chain carries TRBV13 and TRBJ1-2; D is ambiguous. The CDR3 is 14 residues long. Germline V lookup: CDR1 PRHDT, CDR2 FYEKMQ (reference sequence). V dropped 5 bases and J dropped 4 bases, with 14 bases sitting between them. Here the CDR3 DNA reads TGTGCCAGCAGCGGCTGGCCTGGGCTCTATGGCTACACCTTC. Translated: CASSGWPGLYGYTF.

This chain uses TRBV4-1 with TRBJ2-7; possible D gene TRBD1, 6 bases. The CDR3 runs 15 residues. In germline, CDR1 is MGHRA, CDR2 YSYEKL. Trimming stripped 4 bases from V and 2 bases from J, with 15 bases between. The CDR3 here is CASSPTGSKPYEQYF. The CDR3 region has the DNA TGCGCCAGCAGCCCTACAGGGTCCAAGCCCTACGAGCAGTACTTC.

This clonotype was seen at least ten times. The rearrangement joins TRBV12-3 or TRBV12-4 to TRBJ2-7, with TRBD1 matching over 10 bases. CDR3 length equals 14 residues. V gave up 6 bases and J gave up 0 bases; unmatched junction bases: 2. CDR3 sequence (DNA): TGTGCCAGCAGGGGACAGGGGCTCTCCTACGAGCAGTACTTC. This codes for CASRGQGLSYEQYF.

The chain uses TRBV20-1 and TRBJ1-5; the D is unclear. Trimming removed 4 bases from V and 11 bases from J, with 21 bases in between. This CDR3 has 14 amino acids. CDR1 and CDR2 (germline): DFQATT, SNEGSKA (reference sequence). The DNA for the CDR3 is TGCAGTGCTACTTCCCTGGGTACCGTAGTTGCCCAGCATTTT. Amino acid sequence: CSATSLGTVVAQHF.

This clonotype was seen at least ten times. The chain uses TRBV19 and TRBJ1-2, with D perhaps TRBD1 (6 bases). Germline CDR1 LNHDA, CDR2 SQIVND (reference sequence). This CDR3 has 11 residues. V lost 7 bases to trimming and J lost 7 bases, with 10 bases between them. The CDR3 spells CASKGGVGYTF. The CDR3 bases are TGTGCCAGTAAAGGGGGTGTTGGCTACACCTTC.

The sample holds many counts of this clonotype. This chain connects TRBV6-2 or TRBV6-3 to TRBJ1-5; D remains unclear. This CDR3 has 16 amino acids. Between the trimmed V and J ends, which lost 0 bases and 2 bases, there was a span of 11 bases. The germline gives CDR1 MNHEY, CDR2 SVGEGT. The chain's CDR3 is CASSYSLLTGNQPQHF. The CDR3 nucleotides are TGTGCCAGCAGTTACTCCCTACTTACAGGCAATCAGCCCCAGCATTTT.

In its sample, this clonotype was seen many times. V is TRBV15 and J is TRBJ2-5, with D perhaps matching TRBD1 (5 bases). Between the trimmed V and J ends, which lost 5 bases and 0 bases, there was a span of 10 bases. Germline lookup yields CDR1 LNHNV and CDR2 YYDKDF (reference sequence). This CDR3 spans 14 amino acids. The CDR3 reads CATSGNRNQETQYF. Written as DNA, the CDR3 is TGTGCCACCAGCGGGAACAGGAACCAAGAGACCCAGTACTTC.

The V gene is TRBV24-1, the J gene TRBJ2-5; D possibly uses TRBD1 or TRBD2 (6 bases each). V was clipped by 9 bases and J by 0 bases, with 16 bases between them. The CDR3 length is 15 residues. Germline CDR1 reads KGHDR; CDR2 reads SFDVKD. The chain's CDR3 is CATAGGRGNQETQYF. CDR3 nucleotide sequence: TGTGCCACCGCCGGGGGAAGGGGGAACCAAGAGACCCAGTACTTC.

This clonotype came up a few times. The rearrangement links TRBV2 to TRBJ2-7, with 13 nucleotides matching TRBD2. CDR3 size: 15 residues. V trimming: 6 bases; J trimming: 7 bases; junction bases outside the gene matches: 9. The germline V gene has CDR1 SNHLY and CDR2 FYNNEI. CDR3 region: CASRELAGGPWEQYF. The DNA of the CDR3 is TGTGCCAGCAGAGAACTAGCGGGAGGGCCGTGGGAGCAGTACTTC.

This clonotype occurred many times. This sequence joins TRBV3-1 and TRBJ1-2; the D gene is possibly TRBD1 (5 bases). Per germline, CDR1 LGHDT and CDR2 YNNKEL (reference sequence). The V end lost 0 bases, the J end lost 4 bases, and 18 bases lay between the germline ends. This CDR3 contains 17 residues. CDR3: CASSQDFGAKSFYGYTF. The CDR3 DNA sequence: TGTGCCAGCAGCCAAGATTTTGGGGCGAAAAGCTTCTATGGCTACACCTTC.